This TCR beta chain was retrieved from a study of blood T cells in healthy people across ages. Study-wide context: Researchers report that template switching captured about one barcoded beta molecule per two T cells. Study-wide findings and caveats: Because donor CMV status was unknown, expanded clonotype changes were possibly confounded. The fall in TCR beta diversity per million T cells was roughly linear with age.

This clonotype was counted many times. Its specificity is not known. A J-beta primer mix and a sample-barcoded 5' primer were used in a second PCR of about 7 to 12 cycles. CDR3-containing paired-end reads numbering at least 2.5 million came from each sample. One entry per CDR3 protein results from TCRdb running MiXCR on the 5' RACE reads. The repertoire holds about 640,000 distinct CDR3 sequences, with less than 35% as singletons. V lost 6 bases and J lost 6; bases outside the gene matches: 7. CDR3 size: 13 residues. Germline-derived CDR1 and CDR2 are SEHNR and FQNEAQ (reference sequence). This receptor was identified in an elderly woman in good health. The V and J genes are TRBV7-9 and TRBJ2-7; 8 positions match TRBD2. The specimen sequenced was blood. This CDR3 reads CASRRGDSPEQYF. In nucleotides, the CDR3 is TGTGCCAGCAGGCGGGGGGACTCGCCCGAGCAGTACTTC.